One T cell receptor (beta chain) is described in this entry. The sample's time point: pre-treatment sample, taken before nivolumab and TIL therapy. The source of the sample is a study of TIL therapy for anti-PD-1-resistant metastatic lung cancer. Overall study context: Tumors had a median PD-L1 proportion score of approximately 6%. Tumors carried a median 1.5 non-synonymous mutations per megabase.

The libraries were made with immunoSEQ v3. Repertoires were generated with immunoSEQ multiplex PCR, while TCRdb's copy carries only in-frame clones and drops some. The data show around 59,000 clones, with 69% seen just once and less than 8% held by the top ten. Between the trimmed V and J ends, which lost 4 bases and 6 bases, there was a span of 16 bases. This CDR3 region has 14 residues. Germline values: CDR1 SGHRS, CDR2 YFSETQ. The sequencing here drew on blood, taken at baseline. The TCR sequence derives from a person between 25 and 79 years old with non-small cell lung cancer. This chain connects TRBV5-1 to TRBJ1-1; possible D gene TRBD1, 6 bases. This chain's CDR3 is CASSAQQGPAEAFF. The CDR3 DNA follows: TGCGCCAGCAGCGCCCAACAGGGACCGGCTGAAGCTTTCTTT.